These 26 T cell receptor beta chains were all obtained from the same sample, sequenced in a study of blood T cell repertoires in COVID-19. Data came from immunoSEQ multiplex PCR; TCRdb stores just in-frame clones and leaves some out. The sample includes 200,000 to 300,000 clones, around 86% seen only once; the top ten take less than 1.6%. The sample taken for sequencing was peripheral blood. These receptors originate from a middle-aged woman who had recovered from COVID-19.

V and J are TRBV3-1 (or the pseudogene TRBV3-2) and TRBJ2-7; a possible D gene is TRBD1 (5 bases). Germline V gene data show CDR1 as LGHDT and CDR2 as YNNKEL (reference sequence). This CDR3 is 16 amino acids long. Trimming took 1 base from V and 6 from J, leaving 19 bases between them. CDR3: CASSQGQTKVLVEQYF. The CDR3 coding sequence is TGTGCCAGCAGCCAAGGACAGACGAAGGTTTTGGTCGAGCAGTACTTC.

V is TRBV25-1 and J is TRBJ1-1, with D possibly being TRBD1 (5 bases). The germline CDR1 and CDR2 sequences are MGHDK and SYGVNS. The CDR3 consists of 14 residues. Between the trimmed V and J ends, which lost 5 bases and 1 base, there was a span of 11 bases. The chain's CDR3 is CASSPGLPNTEAFF. For the CDR3, the DNA is TGTGCCAGCAGTCCGGGACTCCCGAACACTGAAGCTTTCTTT.

This clone was seen a single time. This CDR3 reads CASTPTWWTANEKLFF. As DNA, the CDR3 is TGTGCCAGCACCCCCACTTGGTGGACAGCTAATGAAAAACTGTTTTTT. The chain couples TRBV7-8 to TRBJ1-4; a possible D gene is TRBD1 (6 bases). V dropped 7 bases and J dropped 3 bases, with 18 bases sitting between them. Looked up from germline, CDR1 is SGHVS and CDR2 is FQNEAQ. This CDR3 region has 16 residues.

The chain has TRBV28 and TRBJ1-5, with D tentatively TRBD1 (5 bases). The CDR3 contains 17 residues. Germline values: CDR1 MDHEN, CDR2 SYDVKM. V lost 3 bases and J lost 6, with 21 bases in between. The CDR3 spells CASSLPPGRGGSQPQHF. The CDR3 region has the DNA TGTGCCAGCAGTTTGCCCCCGGGGAGGGGAGGTTCTCAGCCCCAGCATTTT.

This chain connects TRBV12-5 to TRBJ1-2; no definite D call. The CDR3 covers 18 residues. Trimming cost V 0 bases and J 2 bases, with 19 bases left between them. Germline CDR1 reads LGHNT; CDR2 reads FRNRAP. The CDR3 reads CASGLVPQVKLENYGYTF. CDR3 in DNA: TGTGCTAGTGGTTTGGTACCCCAGGTCAAGCTCGAGAACTATGGCTACACCTTC.

This CDR3 reads CASSEFRTGGLHYGYTF. The CDR3 DNA is TGTGCCAGCAGTGAATTTAGGACAGGGGGCCTGCACTATGGCTACACCTTC. The chain carries TRBV6-1 and TRBJ1-2; the match to TRBD1 covers 11 bases. This CDR3 contains 17 residues. V dropped 2 bases and J dropped 3; count of bases not matched to a gene: 8. Per the germline V gene, CDR1 is MNHNS and CDR2 is SASEGT.

The V gene is TRBV5-1, the J gene TRBJ1-1; 7 bases agree with TRBD1. J gave up 1 base and V 1 base, and 7 bases lay outside the gene matches. The CDR3 totals 16 residues. CDR1 and CDR2 from the germline V gene are SGHRS and YFSETQ. This CDR3 reads CASSLSDRAWNTEAFF. CDR3 DNA sequence: TGCGCCAGCAGCTTGTCTGACAGGGCTTGGAACACTGAAGCTTTCTTT.

This CDR3 reads CASSQDWGQGYGYTF. The DNA for the CDR3 is TGTGCCAGCAGCCAAGATTGGGGACAGGGATATGGCTACACCTTC. J is TRBJ1-2 and V is TRBV3-1 (or the pseudogene TRBV3-2); 9 bases are a match to TRBD1. This CDR3 is 15 amino acids long. The V and J ends lost 0 bases and 5 bases, in that order; junction bases with no gene match: 4. CDR1 is LGHDT and CDR2 is YNNKEL in the germline V gene (reference sequence).

The V and J genes are TRBV5-1 and TRBJ1-2; the D is unclear. The CDR3 is made up of 12 amino acids. The germline V gene has CDR1 SGHRS and CDR2 YFSETQ. Trimming stripped 4 bases from V and 3 bases from J, with 7 bases between. Here the CDR3 DNA reads TGCGCCAGCAGCGAGGCCCACTATGGCTACACCTTC. Translated, it gives CASSEAHYGYTF.

V is TRBV13 and J is TRBJ2-5; 8 nucleotides agree with TRBD1. The V and J ends lost 5 bases and 3 bases, in that order; junction bases with no gene match: 8. CDR3 size: 15 residues. The V gene's germline CDR1 is PRHDT and CDR2 FYEKMQ (reference sequence). CDR3 sequence reads: CASSNRTGMEETQYF. The CDR3 DNA follows: TGTGCCAGCAGCAACCGGACAGGGATGGAAGAGACCCAGTACTTC. Filled out from reference TRBV13 and TRBJ2-5, the complete variable domain reads AAGVIQSPRHLIKEKRETATLKCYPIPRHDTVYWYQQGPGQDPQFLISFYEKMQSDKGSIPDRFSAQQFSDYHSELNMSSLELGDSALYFCASSNRTGMEETQYFGPGTRLLVL.

The chain recombines TRBV7-8 with TRBJ1-4; TRBD1 matches 9 bases. V lost 5 bases and J lost 10; bases outside the gene matches: 11. CDR3 size: 15 residues. Germline V gene data show CDR1 as SGHVS and CDR2 as FQNEAQ. CDR3 protein: CASSPRTGEKGKLFF. The CDR3 coding sequence is TGTGCCAGCAGCCCCAGGACAGGGGAGAAAGGAAAACTGTTTTTT.

This sequence joins TRBV7-2 and TRBJ1-1; 8 positions match TRBD1. This CDR3 is 13 amino acids long. Germline lookup yields CDR1 SGHTA and CDR2 FQGNSA. V shed 5 bases, J shed 10 bases, and the junction held 9 bases outside the gene matches. The CDR3 nucleotides read TGTGCCAGCAGCATCAGGGACAGGTGGTTAGCTTTCTTT. Protein product: CASSIRDRWLAFF. Variable domain in full (rest from reference TRBV7-2 and TRBJ1-1): GAGVSQSPSNKVTEKGKDVELRCDPISGHTALYWYRQSLGQGLEFLIYFQGNSAPDKSGLPSDRFSAERTGGSVSTLTIQRTQQEDSAVYLCASSIRDRWLAFFGQGTRLTVV.

The CDR3 loop is CASSLDGTSHNEQFF. DNA of the CDR3: TGTGCCAGCAGCTTAGATGGGACTAGCCACAATGAGCAGTTCTTC. The V and J genes are TRBV11-3 and TRBJ2-1, with 9 bases fitting TRBD2. The CDR3 runs to 15 residues. V trimming: 0 bases; J trimming: 5 bases; junction bases outside the gene matches: 2. Germline-derived CDR1 and CDR2 are SGHNT and YENEEA.

This clone was picked up a small number of times. CDR3 nucleotide sequence: TGTGCCATCAGTCCCGGGACAGGGATATCAACTAATGAAAAACTGTTTTTT. It specifies CAISPGTGISTNEKLFF. V and J are TRBV10-3 and TRBJ1-4; 9 nucleotides align to TRBD1. Germline V gene data show CDR1 as ENHRY and CDR2 as SYGVKD. This CDR3 comprises 17 residues. J was trimmed by 0 bases and V by 5 bases; bases with no gene match: 7.

A few counts support this clone. The chain carries TRBV28 and TRBJ1-2; possibly TRBD1 for D (6 bases). Trimming stripped 7 bases from V and 7 bases from J, with 22 bases between. The CDR3 runs to 15 residues. Germline CDR1 reads MDHEN; CDR2 reads SYDVKM. This chain's CDR3 is CASTANPYRVGGYTF. The CDR3 region has the DNA TGTGCCAGCACCGCGAACCCTTACAGGGTTGGTGGCTACACCTTC.

V usage is TRBV3-1 (or the pseudogene TRBV3-2) and J usage is TRBJ1-1; 8 bases align to TRBD1. V was clipped by 4 bases and J by 4 bases; unmatched bases: 8. Germline-derived CDR1 and CDR2 are LGHDT and YNNKEL (reference sequence). The length of the CDR3 is 15 residues. CDR3 sequence reads: CASSRTRGRFTEAFF. CDR3 DNA sequence: TGTGCCAGCAGCCGCACCAGGGGGCGCTTCACTGAAGCTTTCTTT.

Details on this clone: This sample includes further DNA sequences coding for the same CDR3. This chain links TRBV7-2 with TRBJ1-1; D is uncertain. Germline V gene sequence: CDR1 SGHTA, CDR2 FQGNSA. CDR3 length equals 13 residues. The V end lost 0 bases, the J end lost 1 base, and 3 bases lay between the germline ends. The CDR3 loop reads CASSLARNTEAFF. The CDR3 bases are TGTGCCAGCAGCTTAGCGAGGAACACTGAAGCTTTCTTT.

The chain combines TRBV7-2 with TRBJ2-3; 8 bases line up with TRBD2. Germline assignment: CDR1 SGHTA and CDR2 FQGNSA. The CDR3 length is 14 residues. The V gene end was trimmed by 5 bases and the J gene end by 5 bases; junction bases not matched to a gene: 6. CDR3 protein: CASSTGLGGDTQYF. CDR3 in DNA: TGTGCCAGCAGCACGGGACTAGGCGGAGATACGCAGTATTTT.

The rearrangement links TRBV12-3 or TRBV12-4 to TRBJ1-1, with a weak D call TRBD1 (6 bases). With 1 base removed from V and 6 bases from J, the gap between germline ends came to 6 bases. This CDR3 contains 12 residues. CDR3 bases: TGTGCCAGCAGTTTAGGGACAGCTGAAGCTTTCTTT. Translated, it gives CASSLGTAEAFF.

The chain joins TRBV3-1 (or the pseudogene TRBV3-2) to TRBJ1-2, with a weak D call TRBD1 (6 bases). With 4 bases removed from V and 3 bases from J, the gap between germline ends came to 12 bases. This CDR3 spans 14 amino acids. Germline CDR1 reads LGHDT; CDR2 reads YNNKEL (reference sequence). CDR3 sequence (DNA): TGTGCCAGCAGCCCACAGGGCGGCGACTATGGCTACACCTTC. Translating gives CASSPQGGDYGYTF.

The J gene is TRBJ1-4, the V gene TRBV9; tentatively, D is TRBD1 (5 bases). The germline V gene encodes CDR1 SGDLS and CDR2 YYNGEE. This CDR3 region has 15 residues. Deletions cut 2 bases from V and 2 bases from J, with 10 bases between. CDR3 sequence (DNA): TGTGCCAGCAGCGTTCAGGAGGGGACTAATGAAAAACTGTTTTTT. Protein sequence: CASSVQEGTNEKLFF.

This clone was detected a few times. J is TRBJ2-2 and V is TRBV30; 8 bases are a match to TRBD1. Germline loops: CDR1 GTSNPN, CDR2 SVGIG (reference sequence). This CDR3 has 16 residues. The trim removed 0 bases at V and 3 bases at J, leaving 6 bases unmatched. The CDR3 sequence: CAWSVTGVSDTGELFF. The CDR3 region has the DNA TGTGCCTGGAGTGTGACAGGGGTCTCGGACACCGGGGAGCTGTTTTTT.

This chain connects TRBV5-1 to TRBJ1-1, with 8 nucleotides matching TRBD1. The germline CDR1 and CDR2 sequences are SGHRS and YFSETQ. V gave up 4 bases and J gave up 1 base; unmatched junction bases: 6. The CDR3 length is 15 residues. The CDR3 protein is CASSGRGQGNTEAFF. In nucleotides, the CDR3 is TGCGCCAGCAGCGGCAGGGGGCAGGGGAACACTGAAGCTTTCTTT.

The chain is built from TRBV20-1 and TRBJ1-1; maybe TRBD1 (6 bases). Germline V gene lookup returns CDR1 DFQATT and CDR2 SNEGSKA (reference sequence). CDR3 length: 11 residues. Trimming removed 4 bases from V and 7 bases from J, with 10 bases in between. The CDR3 region has the DNA TGCAGTGCTATTGGGGGCCATGAAGCTTTCTTT. It specifies CSAIGGHEAFF.

The V and J genes are TRBV6-2 or TRBV6-3 and TRBJ1-1; 7 bases align to TRBD1. This CDR3 has 14 residues. CDR1 is MNHEY, CDR2 SVGEGT, per germline. V trimming: 2 bases; J trimming: 5 bases; junction bases outside the gene matches: 5. The CDR3 DNA sequence: TGTGCCAGCAGTTACGGGACAGACGGTACTGAAGCTTTCTTT. This encodes CASSYGTDGTEAFF.

This chain joins TRBV7-9 and TRBJ1-3; the match to TRBD1 covers 7 bases. Per germline, CDR1 SEHNR and CDR2 FQNEAQ (reference sequence). The V and J ends lost 4 bases and 4 bases, in that order; junction bases with no gene match: 7. The CDR3 covers 15 residues. CDR3: CASSSTGAGGNTIYF. The CDR3, as DNA: TGTGCCAGCAGCTCTACAGGGGCAGGCGGAAACACCATATATTTT.